Listed below are T cell receptor beta chains from one sample, sequenced in a study of OX40 agonist ivuxolimab in advanced cancers. Repertoires were generated with immunoSEQ multiplex PCR, while TCRdb's copy carries only in-frame clones and drops some. The sample records about 66,000 clones, 84% being singletons. Sequencing used CD4+ or CD8+ T cells sorted from blood, obtained in a trial of the OX40 agonist ivuxolimab. These receptors originate from an adult with an advanced solid tumor such as melanoma, head and neck, liver or kidney cancer. Each CDR3 is given with its conserved first and last residue. A D gene is named only where the DNA matches it firmly. Some rows have no size entry. The others give once, few or many, or a class for an expanded clone.

v_call	j_call	clone_size	d_call	cdr3_nt	cdr3_aa
TRBV9	TRBJ2-3	-	TRBD2	TGTGCCAGCAGCGTGAGTCCGGGACTAGCGGGGGGGATAGATACGCAGTATTTT	CASSVSPGLAGGIDTQYF
TRBV5-6	TRBJ2-3	-	TRBD2	TGTGCCAGCAGCTTGGGCCCGACTAGCGGGGCCACAGATACGCAGTATTTT	CASSLGPTSGATDTQYF
TRBV5-1	TRBJ2-2	-	-	TGCGCCAGCAGCCCGGGGGGGACAGGGAGCGGCGGGGAGCTGTTTTTT	CASSPGGTGSGGELFF
TRBV7-2	TRBJ1-1	-	-	TGTGCCAGCAGAACGACAGGGAACACTGAAGCTTTCTTT	CASRTTGNTEAFF
TRBV2	TRBJ1-5	once	TRBD1	TGTGCCAGCAGTTTACAGGGGGCGGGCAATCAGCCCCAGCATTTT	CASSLQGAGNQPQHF
TRBV10-3	TRBJ2-7	-	-	TGTGCCACCCGGACAGAAACCTACGAGCAGTACTTC	CATRTETYEQYF
TRBV4-3	TRBJ2-7	-	-	TGCGCCAGCAGCCAAGTGTTTGGGTCGGACGAGCAGTACTTC	CASSQVFGSDEQYF
TRBV2	TRBJ1-2	-	-	TGTGCCAGCAGTCGACAGTCTGCTTACTATGGCTACACCTTC	CASSRQSAYYGYTF
TRBV5-8	TRBJ2-1	once	-	TGTGCCAGCAGCTTGGTAGGGCAGGGGCGTTACAATGAGCAGTTCTTC	CASSLVGQGRYNEQFF
TRBV19	TRBJ2-7	few	TRBD1	TGTGCCAGTAGTATATTGGCAGGGGGCAGCGAGCAGTACTTC	CASSILAGGSEQYF
TRBV7-8	TRBJ1-2	-	-	TGTGCCAGCAGTCTAATCCGGGACACCCACTATGGCTACACCTTC	CASSLIRDTHYGYTF